The 16 T cell receptor beta chains below come from one sample, sequenced in a study of immune evolution from preneoplasia to lung adenocarcinoma. Data came from immunoSEQ multiplex PCR; TCRdb stores just in-frame clones and leaves some out. The table has thousands of clones, 77% seen once. Sequenced input: FFPE lung adenocarcinoma in situ tissue. The receptors stem from a person aged 55 to 79 with lung adenocarcinoma.

The CDR3 DNA follows: TGTGCCAGCAGCAAGGGACAGGGAACAGATACGCAGTATTTT. Translated: CASSKGQGTDTQYF. V is TRBV7-2 and J is TRBJ2-3; 9 nucleotides line up with TRBD1. V was pared by 5 bases and J by 3 bases, with 3 bases of the junction left unmatched. The CDR3 extends over 14 amino acids. Germline CDR1 is SGHTA and CDR2 is FQGNSA.

This clone came up a few times. V and J are TRBV12-5 and TRBJ2-2; perhaps TRBD2 as D (7 bases). Germline values: CDR1 LGHNT, CDR2 FRNRAP. The CDR3 runs to 20 residues. The V end lost 0 bases, the J end lost 1 base, and 21 bases lay between the germline ends. The CDR3: CASGLVMRGGPVLNTGELFF. The CDR3 DNA reads as TGTGCTAGTGGTTTGGTAATGAGGGGGGGGCCAGTTTTGAACACCGGGGAGCTGTTTTTT.

The V gene is TRBV13, the J gene TRBJ2-2, with D unresolved. Germline CDR1 is PRHDT and CDR2 is FYEKMQ (reference sequence). The CDR3 is made up of 14 amino acids. The V gene lost 5 bases and the J gene lost 2 bases, with 9 bases spanning the gap. The CDR3 spells CASSPRFNTGELFF. CDR3 DNA: TGTGCCAGCAGCCCCAGATTCAACACCGGGGAGCTGTTTTTT.

A single count supports this clone. The rearrangement joins TRBV7-6 to TRBJ1-1, with 10 nucleotides matching TRBD1. This CDR3 is 15 amino acids long. V shed 5 bases, J shed 4 bases, and the junction held 7 bases outside the gene matches. Germline CDR1 reads SGHVS; CDR2 reads FNYEAQ. The CDR3 sequence is CASSLTWTGGTEAFF. Written as DNA, the CDR3 is TGTGCCAGCAGCCTGACCTGGACAGGGGGCACTGAAGCTTTCTTT.

The chain links TRBV29-1 to TRBJ1-2, with D possibly being TRBD1 (6 bases). There are 13 residues in the CDR3. Trimming removed 3 bases at V and 8 bases at J, with 16 bases between. Germline V gives CDR1 SQVTM, CDR2 ANQGSEA. The CDR3 sequence is CSVEGGRIYGYTF. The CDR3 DNA is TGCAGCGTTGAGGGGGGCCGCATATACGGCTACACCTTC.

CDR3 DNA sequence: TGCGCCAGCAGCTTCACGGGACAGGCCGCTTTCTTT. The encoded protein is CASSFTGQAAFF. The chain recombines TRBV5-1 with TRBJ1-1; 8 bases match TRBD1. J gave up 11 bases and V 2 bases, and 5 bases lay outside the gene matches. The CDR3 sequence is 12 residues long. CDR1 SGHRS and CDR2 YFSETQ come from the germline V gene.

This rearrangement joins TRBV7-6 to TRBJ2-3; 8 bases agree with TRBD1. The germline V gene encodes CDR1 SGHVS and CDR2 FNYEAQ. Unmatched junction bases numbered 12, after V lost 5 bases and J lost 5 bases. This CDR3 is 16 amino acids long. As DNA, the CDR3 is TGTGCCAGCAGCCCGACAGGGGCCAGCAGAGGAGATACGCAGTATTTT. This encodes CASSPTGASRGDTQYF.

This chain uses TRBV2 with TRBJ1-1; 8 nucleotides agree with TRBD1. Trimming took 6 bases from V and 1 from J; bases not matched to a gene: 4. The CDR3 totals 14 residues. Germline V CDR1 and CDR2: SNHLY, FYNNEI. The CDR3 sequence: CASRSDRANTEAFF. CDR3 bases: TGTGCCAGCAGATCGGACAGGGCGAACACTGAAGCTTTCTTT. The variable domain in full, completed from reference TRBV2 and TRBJ1-1, reads EPEVTQTPSHQVTQMGQEVILRCVPISNHLYFYWYRQILGQKVEFLVSFYNNEISEKSEIFDDQFSVERPDGSNFTLKIRSTKLEDSAMYFCASRSDRANTEAFFGQGTRLTVV.

The chain is built from TRBV5-6 and TRBJ1-1; the D gene is possibly TRBD1 (5 bases). The germline V gene encodes CDR1 SGHDT and CDR2 YYEEEE. The CDR3 consists of 13 residues. Trimming took 1 base from V and 5 from J, leaving 9 bases between them. CDR3 bases: TGTGCCAGCAGCTTGCCAGGGAGGACTGAAGCTTTCTTT. This gives the protein CASSLPGRTEAFF. The full variable domain, in which reference TRBV5-6 and TRBJ1-1 provide the parts outside the CDR3, is DAGVTQSPTHLIKTRGQQVTLRCSPKSGHDTVSWYQQALGQGPQFIFQYYEEEERQRGNFPDRFSGHQFPNYSSELNVNALLLGDSALYLCASSLPGRTEAFFGQGTRLTVV.

The chain recombines TRBV5-6 with TRBJ2-3; no clear D gene. Per the germline V gene, CDR1 is SGHDT and CDR2 is YYEEEE. The V and J ends lost 1 base and 1 base respectively, with 10 bases between them. CDR3 length: 15 residues. The DNA of the CDR3 is TGTGCCAGCAGCTTGCAAGGGTTTCGCACAGATACGCAGTATTTT. Its protein is CASSLQGFRTDTQYF.

On this clone itself: At one end the junction does not follow the germline gene, possibly because of a read error. The genes are TRBV10-3 and TRBJ2-3; D perhaps matches TRBD1 (5 bases). CDR1 and CDR2 from the germline V gene are ENHRY and SYGVKD. This CDR3 is 15 amino acids long. CDR3 amino acids: CASSPDSISTDTQYF. The DNA for the CDR3 is TGTGCCAGCAGTCCCGACAGTATTAGCACAGATACGCAGTATTTT.

The CDR3, as DNA: TGTGCCAGCAGCCACCCAAGCGGGGGGCTCCAAGAGACCCAGTACTTC. It specifies CASSHPSGGLQETQYF. This rearrangement joins TRBV4-2 to TRBJ2-5; 9 nucleotides line up with TRBD2. The CDR3 is 16 amino acids. The ends lost 3 bases at V and 1 base at J; junction bases unmatched: 6. The germline CDR1 and CDR2 sequences are LGHNA and YNFKEQ.

Turning to this clone: Other DNA sequences in this specimen translate into the identical CDR3. V usage is TRBV5-1 and J usage is TRBJ2-3, with D perhaps TRBD1 (6 bases). CDR3 size: 14 residues. Germline CDR1 and CDR2: SGHRS and YFSETQ. V gave up 3 bases and J gave up 1 base, with 9 bases separating them. CDR3 in DNA: TGCGCCAGCAGCTCGGACAGAGGCACAGATACGCAGTATTTT. Translating gives CASSSDRGTDTQYF.

The chain couples TRBV30 to TRBJ1-5, with TRBD1 matching 7 bases. With V trimmed by 3 bases and J by 5 bases, 4 bases remained unmatched. The germline CDR1 and CDR2 sequences are GTSNPN and SVGIG (reference sequence). The CDR3 is 13 residues long. The CDR3 sequence: CAWRNRGHQPQHF. CDR3 in DNA: TGTGCCTGGAGAAACAGGGGACATCAGCCCCAGCATTTT.

This clone showed up just a few times. The chain has TRBV19 and TRBJ1-1; D remains unclear. The CDR3 is 15 amino acids. The germline V and J ends were trimmed by 5 bases and 0 bases, with 13 bases remaining between them. Germline-derived CDR1 and CDR2 are LNHDA and SQIVND (reference sequence). The CDR3, as DNA: TGTGCCAGTAGTCCTATATTTGGTATGAACACTGAAGCTTTCTTT. Translated, it gives CASSPIFGMNTEAFF.

V gene TRBV5-6 combines with J gene TRBJ2-2; 8 bases fit TRBD1. Per the germline V gene, CDR1 is SGHDT and CDR2 is YYEEEE. The CDR3 length is 16 residues. Losses at the gene ends were 4 bases for V and 1 base for J; bases not matched to a gene: 6. CDR3 coding DNA: TGTGCCAGCAGCCGCCAGGGGGCCCTGAACACCGGGGAGCTGTTTTTT. Translating gives CASSRQGALNTGELFF.